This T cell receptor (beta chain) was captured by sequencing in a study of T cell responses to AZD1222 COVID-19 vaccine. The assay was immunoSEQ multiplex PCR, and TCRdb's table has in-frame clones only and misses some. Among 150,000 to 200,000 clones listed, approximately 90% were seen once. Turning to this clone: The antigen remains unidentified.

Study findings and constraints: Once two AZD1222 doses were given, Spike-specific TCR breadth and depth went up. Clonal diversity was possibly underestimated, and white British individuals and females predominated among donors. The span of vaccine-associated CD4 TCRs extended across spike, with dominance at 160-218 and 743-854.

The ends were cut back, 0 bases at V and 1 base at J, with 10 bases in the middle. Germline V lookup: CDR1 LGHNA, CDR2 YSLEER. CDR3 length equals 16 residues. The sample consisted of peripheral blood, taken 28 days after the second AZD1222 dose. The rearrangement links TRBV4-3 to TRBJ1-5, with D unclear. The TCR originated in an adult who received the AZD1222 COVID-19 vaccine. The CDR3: CASSQDHGWSNQPQHF. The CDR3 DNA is TGCGCCAGCAGCCAAGATCACGGGTGGAGCAATCAGCCCCAGCATTTT.